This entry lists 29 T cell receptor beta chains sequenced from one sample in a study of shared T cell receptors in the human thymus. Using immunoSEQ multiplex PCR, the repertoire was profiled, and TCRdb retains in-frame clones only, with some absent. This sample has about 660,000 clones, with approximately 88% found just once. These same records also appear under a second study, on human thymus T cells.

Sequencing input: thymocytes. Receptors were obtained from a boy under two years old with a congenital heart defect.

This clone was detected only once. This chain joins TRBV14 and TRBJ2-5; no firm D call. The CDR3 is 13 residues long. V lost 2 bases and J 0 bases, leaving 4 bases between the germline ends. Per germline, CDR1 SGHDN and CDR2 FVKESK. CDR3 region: CASSQLNQETQYF. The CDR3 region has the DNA TGTGCCAGCAGCCAACTTAACCAAGAGACCCAGTACTTC.

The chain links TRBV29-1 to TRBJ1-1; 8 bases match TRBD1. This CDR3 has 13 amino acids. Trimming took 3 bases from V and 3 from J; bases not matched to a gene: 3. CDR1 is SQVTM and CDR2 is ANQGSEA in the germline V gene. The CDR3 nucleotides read TGCAGCGTTGACGGACAGGGCTACACTGAAGCTTTCTTT. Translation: CSVDGQGYTEAFF.

CDR3 in amino acids: CASSQVPRALYNEQFF. Here the CDR3 DNA reads TGCGCCAGCAGCCAAGTCCCGAGGGCCCTTTACAATGAGCAGTTCTTC. The chain uses TRBV4-3 and TRBJ2-1, with D possibly TRBD2 on 5 matching bases. The V end was cut by 1 base, the J end by 4 bases, with 14 bases between. The germline V gene encodes CDR1 LGHNA and CDR2 YSLEER. The CDR3 is 16 amino acids.

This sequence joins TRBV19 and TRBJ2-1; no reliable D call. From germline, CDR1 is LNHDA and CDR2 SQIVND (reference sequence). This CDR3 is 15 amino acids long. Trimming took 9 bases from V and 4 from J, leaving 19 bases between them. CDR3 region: CASAPQSRPYNEQFF. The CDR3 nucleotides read TGTGCCAGCGCCCCACAGTCTCGCCCTTACAATGAGCAGTTCTTC.

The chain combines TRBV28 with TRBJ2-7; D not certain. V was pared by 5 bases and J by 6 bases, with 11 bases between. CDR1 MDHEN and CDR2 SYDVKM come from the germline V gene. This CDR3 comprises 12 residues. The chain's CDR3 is CASSVPLSEQYF. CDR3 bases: TGTGCCAGCAGTGTCCCTCTCTCCGAGCAGTACTTC.

CDR3 in DNA: TGCGCCAGCAGGCTCTTGGGACTAGGCTCCTACGAGCAGTACTTC. As protein: CASRLLGLGSYEQYF. This sequence joins TRBV10-2 and TRBJ2-7; 8 bases fit TRBD2. The CDR3 has 15 residues. Germline trimming cut 6 bases from V and 0 bases from J; bases unmatched to any gene: 7. Looked up from germline, CDR1 is WSHSY and CDR2 is SAAADI.

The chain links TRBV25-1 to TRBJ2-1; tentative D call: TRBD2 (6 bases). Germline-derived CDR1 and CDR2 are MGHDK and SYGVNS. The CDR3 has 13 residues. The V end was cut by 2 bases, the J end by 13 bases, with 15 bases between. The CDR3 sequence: CASSEIGGAGQFF. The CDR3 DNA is TGTGCCAGCAGTGAAATAGGAGGGGCGGGACAGTTCTTC.

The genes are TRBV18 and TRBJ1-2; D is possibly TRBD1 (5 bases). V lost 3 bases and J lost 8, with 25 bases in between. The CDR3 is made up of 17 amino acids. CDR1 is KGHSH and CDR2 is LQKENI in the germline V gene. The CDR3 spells CASSPTHLQGHPKGYTF. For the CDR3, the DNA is TGTGCCAGCTCACCCACACACCTTCAGGGCCACCCAAAAGGCTACACCTTC.

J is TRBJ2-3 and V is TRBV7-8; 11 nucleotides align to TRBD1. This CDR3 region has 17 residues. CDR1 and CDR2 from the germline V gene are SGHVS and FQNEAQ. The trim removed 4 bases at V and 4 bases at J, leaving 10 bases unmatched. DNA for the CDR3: TGTGCCAGCAGCTCAGACCCGGACAGGGGGCGTTCAGATACGCAGTATTTT. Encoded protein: CASSSDPDRGRSDTQYF.

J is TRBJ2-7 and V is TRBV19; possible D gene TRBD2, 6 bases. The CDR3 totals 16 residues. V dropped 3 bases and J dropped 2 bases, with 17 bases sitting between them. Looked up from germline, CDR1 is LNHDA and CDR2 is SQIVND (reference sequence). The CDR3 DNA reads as TGTGCCAGTAGTATCGATCGCCACTCGGGAGCCTACGAGCAGTACTTC. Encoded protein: CASSIDRHSGAYEQYF.

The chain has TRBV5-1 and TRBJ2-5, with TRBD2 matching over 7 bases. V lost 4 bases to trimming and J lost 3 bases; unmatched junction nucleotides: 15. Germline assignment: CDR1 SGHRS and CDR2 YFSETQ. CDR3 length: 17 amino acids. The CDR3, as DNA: TGCGCCAGCAGCCTATTAATGACTAGCCGGGGGGAAGAGACCCAGTACTTC. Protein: CASSLLMTSRGEETQYF.

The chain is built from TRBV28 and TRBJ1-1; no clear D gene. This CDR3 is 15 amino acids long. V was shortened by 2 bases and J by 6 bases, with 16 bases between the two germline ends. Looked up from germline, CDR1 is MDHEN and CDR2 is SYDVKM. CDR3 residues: CASSLPPSGKAEAFF. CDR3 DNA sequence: TGTGCCAGCAGTTTACCCCCTTCGGGTAAGGCTGAAGCTTTCTTT.

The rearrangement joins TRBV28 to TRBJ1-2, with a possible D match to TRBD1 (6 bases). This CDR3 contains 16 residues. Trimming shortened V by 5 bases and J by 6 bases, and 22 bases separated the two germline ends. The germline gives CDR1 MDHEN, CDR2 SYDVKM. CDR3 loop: CASSPRNPRGGNGYTF. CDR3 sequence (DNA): TGTGCCAGCAGTCCCAGGAACCCCAGGGGTGGGAATGGCTACACCTTC.

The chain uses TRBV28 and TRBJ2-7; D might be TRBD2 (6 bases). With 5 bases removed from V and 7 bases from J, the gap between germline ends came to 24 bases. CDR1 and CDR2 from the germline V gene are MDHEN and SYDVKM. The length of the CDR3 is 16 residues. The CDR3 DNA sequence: TGTGCCAGCAGTCCCCCTAAGGTAGCGGACCTTTTGGAGCAGTACTTC. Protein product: CASSPPKVADLLEQYF.

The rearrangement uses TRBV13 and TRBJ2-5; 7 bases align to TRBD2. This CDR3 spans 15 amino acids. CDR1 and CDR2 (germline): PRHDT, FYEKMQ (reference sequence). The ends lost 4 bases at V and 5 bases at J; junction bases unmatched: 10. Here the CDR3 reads CASSSVSGHRETQYF. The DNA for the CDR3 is TGTGCCAGCAGCTCCGTTAGCGGGCATCGGGAGACCCAGTACTTC.

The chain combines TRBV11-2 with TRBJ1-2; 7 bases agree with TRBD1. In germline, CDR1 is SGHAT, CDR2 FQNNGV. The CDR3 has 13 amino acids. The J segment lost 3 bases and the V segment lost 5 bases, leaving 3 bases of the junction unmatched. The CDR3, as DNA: TGTGCCAGCAGCCCCGGGACAGACTATGGCTACACCTTC. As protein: CASSPGTDYGYTF.

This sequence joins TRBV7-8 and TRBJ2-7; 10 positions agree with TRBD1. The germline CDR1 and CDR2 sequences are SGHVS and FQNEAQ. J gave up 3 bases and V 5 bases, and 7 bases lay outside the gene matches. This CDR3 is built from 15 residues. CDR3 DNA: TGTGCCAGCAGCCTTCCCGGGGACAGGGGCTACGAGCAGTACTTC. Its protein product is CASSLPGDRGYEQYF.

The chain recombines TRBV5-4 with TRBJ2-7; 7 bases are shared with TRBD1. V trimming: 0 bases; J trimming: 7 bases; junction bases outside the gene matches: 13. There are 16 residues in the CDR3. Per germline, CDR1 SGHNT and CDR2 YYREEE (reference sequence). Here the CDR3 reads CASSLEGDSSREEQYF. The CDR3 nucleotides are TGTGCCAGCAGCTTGGAAGGGGACAGTTCTCGTGAGGAGCAGTACTTC.

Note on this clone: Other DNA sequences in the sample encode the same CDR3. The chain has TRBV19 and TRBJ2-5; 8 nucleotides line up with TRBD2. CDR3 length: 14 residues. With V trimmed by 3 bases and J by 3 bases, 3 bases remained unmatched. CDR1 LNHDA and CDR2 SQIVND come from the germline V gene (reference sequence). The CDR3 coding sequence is TGTGCCAGTAGTATTGCGGGAGGTGAAGAGACCCAGTACTTC. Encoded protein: CASSIAGGEETQYF.

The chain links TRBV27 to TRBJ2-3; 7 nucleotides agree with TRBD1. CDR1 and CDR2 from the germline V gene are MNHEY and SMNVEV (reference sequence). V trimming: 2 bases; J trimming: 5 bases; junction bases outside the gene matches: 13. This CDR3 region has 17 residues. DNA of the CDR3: TGTGCCAGCAGTTTAAGCCCGACAGGGCGAGGACGAGATACGCAGTATTTT. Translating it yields CASSLSPTGRGRDTQYF.

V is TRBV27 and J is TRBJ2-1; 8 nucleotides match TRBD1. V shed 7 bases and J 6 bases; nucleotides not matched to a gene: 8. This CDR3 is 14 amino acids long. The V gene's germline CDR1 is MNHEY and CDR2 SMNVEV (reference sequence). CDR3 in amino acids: CASIPYGTGNEQFF. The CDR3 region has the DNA TGTGCCAGCATCCCCTACGGGACAGGCAATGAGCAGTTCTTC.

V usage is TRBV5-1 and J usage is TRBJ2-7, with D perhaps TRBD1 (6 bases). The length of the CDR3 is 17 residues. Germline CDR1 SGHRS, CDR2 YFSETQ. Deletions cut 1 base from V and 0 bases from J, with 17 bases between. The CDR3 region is CASSLNRATGSSYEQYF. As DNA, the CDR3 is TGCGCCAGCAGCTTGAACAGGGCCACGGGGTCCTCCTACGAGCAGTACTTC.

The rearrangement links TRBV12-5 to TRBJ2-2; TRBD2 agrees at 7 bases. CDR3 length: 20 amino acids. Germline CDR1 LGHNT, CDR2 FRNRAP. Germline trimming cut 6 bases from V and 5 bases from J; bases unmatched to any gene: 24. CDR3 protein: CASGLLGIVAGGGRTGELFF. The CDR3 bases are TGTGCTAGTGGCCTTTTGGGCATTGTGGCTGGGGGGGGTCGGACCGGGGAGCTGTTTTTT.

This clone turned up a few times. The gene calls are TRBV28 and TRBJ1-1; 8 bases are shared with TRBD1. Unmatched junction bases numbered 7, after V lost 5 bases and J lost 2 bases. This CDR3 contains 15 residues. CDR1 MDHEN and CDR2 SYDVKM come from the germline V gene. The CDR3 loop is CASSPAGQGNTEAFF. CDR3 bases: TGTGCCAGCAGTCCGGCTGGACAGGGTAACACTGAAGCTTTCTTT.

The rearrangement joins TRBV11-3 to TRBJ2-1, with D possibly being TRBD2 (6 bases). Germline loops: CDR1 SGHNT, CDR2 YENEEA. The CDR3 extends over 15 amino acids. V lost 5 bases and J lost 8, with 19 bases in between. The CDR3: CASSPRRGFEHEQFF. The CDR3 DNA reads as TGTGCCAGCAGCCCGAGACGGGGGTTTGAACATGAGCAGTTCTTC.

CDR3 sequence reads: CASSLGQGAVYEQYF. CDR3 coding DNA: TGTGCCAGCAGTTTAGGGCAGGGGGCGGTCTACGAGCAGTACTTC. The gene calls are TRBV28 and TRBJ2-7, with TRBD1 identical over 8 bases. Germline V gene sequence: CDR1 MDHEN, CDR2 SYDVKM. J was trimmed by 3 bases and V by 2 bases; bases with no gene match: 6. The CDR3 is 15 amino acids.

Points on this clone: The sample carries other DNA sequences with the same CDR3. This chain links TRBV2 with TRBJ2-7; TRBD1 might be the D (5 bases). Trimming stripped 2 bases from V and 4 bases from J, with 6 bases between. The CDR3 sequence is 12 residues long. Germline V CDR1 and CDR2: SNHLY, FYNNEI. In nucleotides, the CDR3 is TGTGCCAGCAGTGAACAGGGTTACGAGCAGTACTTC. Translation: CASSEQGYEQYF.

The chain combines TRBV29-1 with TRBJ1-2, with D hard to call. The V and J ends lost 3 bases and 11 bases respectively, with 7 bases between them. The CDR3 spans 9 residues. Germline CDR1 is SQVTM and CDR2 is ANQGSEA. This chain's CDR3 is CSVERGYTF. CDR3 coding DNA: TGCAGCGTTGAGCGCGGGTACACCTTC.

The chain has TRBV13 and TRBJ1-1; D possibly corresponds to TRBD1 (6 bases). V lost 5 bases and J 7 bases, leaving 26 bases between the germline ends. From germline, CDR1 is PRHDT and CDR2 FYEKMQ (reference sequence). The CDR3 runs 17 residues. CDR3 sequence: CASSIPGERGKNGEAFF. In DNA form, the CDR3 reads TGTGCCAGCAGCATTCCAGGGGAAAGGGGAAAAAATGGTGAAGCTTTCTTT.